A single sample gave rise to the 7 T cell receptor beta chains below, sequenced in a study of memory CD4+ T cells and cytomegalovirus serostatus. Clones were sequenced by immunoSEQ multiplex PCR, and TCRdb holds only the in-frame ones, with some missing. The sample shows under 55,000 clones, roughly 79% of them seen only once. Single viable CD3+CD4+CD8-CD45RO+ cells were sorted as the memory CD4+ T cells. The sample comprised memory CD4+ T cells from blood. These receptors were obtained from an adult in good health and CMV-seronegative.

The chain is built from TRBV11-2 and TRBJ2-1; TRBD2 is a possible D gene (6 bases). V was shortened by 0 bases and J by 6 bases, with 15 bases between the two germline ends. Germline V gene sequence: CDR1 SGHAT, CDR2 FQNNGV. The CDR3 is 16 residues long. CDR3 nucleotides: TGTGCCAGCAGCTTAGATTGGGTCGGGAGTGGCAATGAGCAGTTCTTC. Translated, it gives CASSLDWVGSGNEQFF.

The V gene is TRBV11-2, the J gene TRBJ2-1; the match to TRBD2 covers 14 bases. Germline values: CDR1 SGHAT, CDR2 FQNNGV. V shed 3 bases, J shed 7 bases, and the junction held 5 bases outside the gene matches. The CDR3 runs 16 residues. The CDR3 loop is CASSLTSGRGWNEQFF. In DNA form, the CDR3 reads TGTGCCAGCAGCTTGACTAGCGGGAGGGGGTGGAATGAGCAGTTCTTC.

This chain uses TRBV28 with TRBJ1-5; TRBD1 matches at 8 bases. J gave up 6 bases and V 6 bases, and 13 bases lay outside the gene matches. Germline values: CDR1 MDHEN, CDR2 SYDVKM. The length of the CDR3 is 16 residues. Here the CDR3 reads CASRTQGAYVGQPQHF. Here the CDR3 DNA reads TGTGCCAGCAGAACCCAGGGGGCCTATGTCGGTCAGCCCCAGCATTTT.

J is TRBJ2-5 and V is TRBV25-1; D gene unclear. V gave up 4 bases and J gave up 1 base, with 13 bases separating them. The CDR3 covers 15 residues. Germline CDR1 is MGHDK and CDR2 is SYGVNS. CDR3 protein: CASSATTNLQETQYF. The CDR3 DNA reads as TGTGCCAGCAGTGCGACAACTAATCTCCAAGAGACCCAGTACTTC.

As concerns this clone: Relative to the germline gene, one junction end is altered; a read error may explain this. V gene TRBV28 combines with J gene TRBJ2-7, with 8 bases fitting TRBD1. This CDR3 is 15 amino acids long. CDR1 and CDR2 (germline): MDHEN, SYDVKM. CDR3 DNA: TGTGCCAGCAGCTCCGGAGACCGGGACAGGATCTCCATTGACTTC. It is translated as CASSSGDRDRISIDF.

V usage is TRBV27 and J usage is TRBJ1-2, with D uncertain. Per the germline V gene, CDR1 is MNHEY and CDR2 is SMNVEV (reference sequence). The CDR3 is made up of 14 amino acids. V was trimmed by 2 bases and J by 4 bases, leaving 11 bases between them. As DNA, the CDR3 is TGTGCCAGCAGTTTAAATTGGGCCTCCTATGGCTACACCTTC. Protein: CASSLNWASYGYTF.

This rearrangement joins TRBV14 to TRBJ2-4; TRBD1 aligns across 8 bases. The CDR3 runs to 14 residues. After removal of 1 base from V and 7 bases from J, the junction contained 3 bases not matched to a gene. Germline loops: CDR1 SGHDN, CDR2 FVKESK. The DNA of the CDR3 is TGTGCCAGCAGCCAAGCCCACAGGGGGAACATTCAGTACTTC. Translated: CASSQAHRGNIQYF.